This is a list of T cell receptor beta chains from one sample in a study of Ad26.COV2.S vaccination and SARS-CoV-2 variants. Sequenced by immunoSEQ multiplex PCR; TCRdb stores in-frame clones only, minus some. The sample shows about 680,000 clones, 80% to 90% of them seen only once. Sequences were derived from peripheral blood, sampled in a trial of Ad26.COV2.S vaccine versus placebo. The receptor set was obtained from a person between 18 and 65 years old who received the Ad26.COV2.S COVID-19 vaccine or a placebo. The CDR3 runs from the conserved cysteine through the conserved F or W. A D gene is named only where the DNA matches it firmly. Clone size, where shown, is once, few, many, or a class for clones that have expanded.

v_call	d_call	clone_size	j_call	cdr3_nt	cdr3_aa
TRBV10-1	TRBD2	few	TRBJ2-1	TGCGCCAGCAGGCCTCCGGGACTAGCGGCCCGTAATGAGCAGTTCTTC	CASRPPGLAARNEQFF
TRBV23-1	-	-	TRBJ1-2	TGCGCCAGCAGTCAATCAACAGGTAGGGACAAGGGTTCAAGTTTC	CASSQSTGRDKGSSF
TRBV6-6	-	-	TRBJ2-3	TGTGCCAGCAAAGCAGATACGCAGTATTTT	CASKADTQYF
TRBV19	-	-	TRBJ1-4	TGTGCCAGTCTCGGGGGGGCTCGTGAAAAACTGTTTTTT	CASLGGAREKLFF
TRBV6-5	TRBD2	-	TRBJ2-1	TGTGCCAGCACCCACGGGGGGGATAGGATCGATGAGCAGTTCTTC	CASTHGGDRIDEQFF
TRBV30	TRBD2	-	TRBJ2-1	TGTGCCTGGAATACCGGGACTAGGGGCAATGAGCAGTTCTTC	CAWNTGTRGNEQFF
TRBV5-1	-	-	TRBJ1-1	TGCGCCAGCAGCTTGGCCTCGCGAGGGGGACGGAACACTGAAGCTTTCTTT	CASSLASRGGRNTEAFF
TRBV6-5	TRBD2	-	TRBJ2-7	TGTGCCAGCAGGATGGGACTAGCGGGGGAGGTGGAGCAGTACTTC	CASRMGLAGEVEQYF
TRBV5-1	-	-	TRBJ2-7	TGCGCCAGCAGCTCCGGAGGGATCCGTACCTACGAGCAGTACTTC	CASSSGGIRTYEQYF
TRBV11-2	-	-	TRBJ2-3	TGTGCCAGCAGCTTGATCGGGACGGAGCTCCCAGATACGCAGTATTTT	CASSLIGTELPDTQYF
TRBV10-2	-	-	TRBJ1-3	TGCGCCAGCAGCCCTGGCTCTGGAAACACCATATATTTT	CASSPGSGNTIYF
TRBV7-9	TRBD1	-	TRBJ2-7	TGTGCCAGCAGCTTAGCTGGGACAGGAGCCTACGAGCAGTACTTC	CASSLAGTGAYEQYF
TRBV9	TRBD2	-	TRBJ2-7	TGTGCCAGCAGCGTCGACCTAGCGGGAGGCGAGCAGTACTTC	CASSVDLAGGEQYF
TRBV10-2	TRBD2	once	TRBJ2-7	TGCGCCAGCAAACCGGGACTACCTAGTTACGAGCAGTACTTC	CASKPGLPSYEQYF
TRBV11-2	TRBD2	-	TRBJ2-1	TGTGCCAGCAGCCCGGGAGCGGGGACCTACAATGAGCAGTTCTTC	CASSPGAGTYNEQFF
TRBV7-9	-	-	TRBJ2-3	TGTGCCGGAGTAAGCACAGATACGCAGTATTTT	CAGVSTDTQYF
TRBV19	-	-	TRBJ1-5	TGTGCCAGTAGTATAGGGAGCAGGGTAACTAATCAGCCCCAGCATTTT	CASSIGSRVTNQPQHF
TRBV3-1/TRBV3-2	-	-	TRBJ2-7	TGTGCCAGCAGCCAAGATCTCACCTCACCGTACGAGCAGTACTTC	CASSQDLTSPYEQYF
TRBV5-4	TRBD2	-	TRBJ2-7	TGTGCCAGCGGCCCCGGGACTAGCGTCTACGAGCAGTACTTC	CASGPGTSVYEQYF